This T cell receptor (beta chain) was documented in a study of beta chain features in type 1 diabetes. Study-wide results and caveats: TCRB CDR3 length was moderately but significantly reduced in all four CD4+ subsets of Type 1 diabetes patients.

This clone has just a few counts. The antigen is not known. TCRB transcripts that were expressed got sequenced, as all of the isolated RNA had been reverse transcribed. Assay used: immunoSEQ multiplex PCR; TCRdb lists only in-frame clones, some missing. Among around 300,000 clones listed, 15% were seen once. This CDR3 has 14 amino acids. The V and J ends lost 1 base and 4 bases, in that order; junction bases with no gene match: 3. Germline CDR1 and CDR2: LGHNA and YSLEER. The chain is built from TRBV4-3 and TRBJ1-1, with TRBD1 matching over 7 bases. Sequenced input: naive CD4+ T cells from blood. The clonotype was recovered from a man younger than 30 with type 1 diabetes. The CDR3 is CASSQVTGVTEAFF. Written as DNA, the CDR3 is TGCGCCAGCAGCCAAGTTACAGGGGTCACTGAAGCTTTCTTT.